This T cell receptor beta chain was documented in a study of identical twins. Notes on the study in general: Carriage of fewer insertions was seen in abundant cord blood beta clonotypes, whereas memory repertoires showed none. Researchers caution that invariant MAIT and iNKT cells could partly confound zero-insertion analyses.

From the 5' RACE reads, TCRdb called clonotypes with MiXCR, one entry per CDR3 protein. The sample has 1.5 million to 2 million distinct CDR3 sequences; about 32% are singletons. The CDR3 runs to 16 residues. Trimming removed 2 bases from V and 3 bases from J; junction bases left unmatched: 3. The germline V gene has CDR1 MNHEY and CDR2 SVGEGT. Among all donors, each was a healthy Caucasian. About this clonotype itself: Its antigen remains unidentified.

Material: cord blood. The J gene is TRBJ2-1, the V gene TRBV6-2 or TRBV6-3; 11 bases line up with TRBD2. This clonotype was obtained from a newborn girl in good health. CDR3 in DNA: TGTGCCAGCAGTTACCTAGCGGGGGGTTTCTACAATGAGCAGTTCTTC. It specifies CASSYLAGGFYNEQFF.